One sample yielded the 25 T cell receptor beta chains listed below, sequenced in a study of technical replicates of blood from a few donors. TCRdb's copy holds only in-frame clones and misses some; the assay was immunoSEQ multiplex PCR. The sample has about 69,000 clones; 80% to 90% are singletons. The specimen sequenced was PBMCs. These receptors all come from a human donor in good health. Some clones in this sample may be carry-over from other donors' samples.

This clone was observed a handful of times. The rearrangement uses TRBV14 and TRBJ2-5; the D is unclear. V lost 3 bases and J lost 7, with 21 bases in between. This CDR3 comprises 16 residues. The germline V gene has CDR1 SGHDN and CDR2 FVKESK. The CDR3: CASSHRGILKNPTQYF. The DNA of the CDR3 is TGTGCCAGCAGCCATCGAGGTATTCTAAAGAATCCGACCCAGTACTTC.

A note on this clone: Other DNA sequences in this sample translate to the same CDR3. The chain combines TRBV7-3 with TRBJ2-5, with D possibly being TRBD1 (6 bases). The CDR3 has 13 amino acids. Germline loops: CDR1 SGHTA, CDR2 FQGTGA. V lost 5 bases and J 5 bases, leaving 12 bases between the germline ends. CDR3 amino acids: CASSLGGGETQYF. In DNA form, the CDR3 reads TGTGCCAGCAGCCTAGGGGGTGGGGAGACCCAGTACTTC.

V and J are TRBV6-5 and TRBJ1-4; D is uncertain. The V gene lost 7 bases and the J gene lost 7 bases, with 19 bases spanning the gap. Germline V gives CDR1 MNHEY, CDR2 SVGAGI. This CDR3 comprises 15 residues. This CDR3 is CASTDRGRSGEKLFF. The CDR3, as DNA: TGTGCCAGCACCGACCGGGGTCGCAGTGGTGAAAAACTGTTTTTT.

This sequence joins TRBV4-1 and TRBJ1-4, with TRBD1 as a possible D gene (5 bases). The V gene's germline CDR1 is MGHRA and CDR2 YSYEKL. The CDR3 loop spans 12 amino acids. With 1 base removed from V and 14 bases from J, the gap between germline ends came to 11 bases. The CDR3 loop is CASSQVAGDLFF. CDR3 bases: TGCGCCAGCAGCCAAGTTGCGGGGGATCTGTTTTTT.

V is TRBV9 and J is TRBJ2-3; 10 bases map to TRBD2. Germline CDR1 SGDLS, CDR2 YYNGEE. The V segment lost 0 bases and the J segment 6 bases; nucleotides outside the gene matches: 7. CDR3 length equals 16 residues. The CDR3 here is CASSVAAGGPADTQYF. CDR3 sequence (DNA): TGTGCCAGCAGCGTAGCAGCGGGGGGGCCAGCGGATACGCAGTATTTT.

The V and J genes are TRBV7-2 and TRBJ2-7; 10 nucleotides agree with TRBD1. The CDR3 has 14 amino acids. Trimming took 5 bases from V and 7 from J; bases not matched to a gene: 8. CDR1 SGHTA and CDR2 FQGNSA come from the germline V gene. Here the CDR3 reads CASSLHRTGGEQYF. The CDR3 region has the DNA TGTGCCAGCAGCCTCCATCGGACAGGGGGAGAGCAGTACTTC.

The chain carries TRBV5-1 and TRBJ2-2, with 9 positions matching TRBD2. Germline trimming cut 2 bases from V and 10 bases from J; bases unmatched to any gene: 9. The CDR3 covers 15 residues. Per germline, CDR1 SGHRS and CDR2 YFSETQ. The CDR3 protein is CASSFQAGGYPELFF. The CDR3 region has the DNA TGCGCCAGCAGCTTTCAGGCGGGGGGGTATCCGGAGCTGTTTTTT.

This clone was picked up many times. This chain connects TRBV7-6 to TRBJ2-6, with 14 nucleotides matching TRBD2. Looked up from germline, CDR1 is SGHVS and CDR2 is FNYEAQ. CDR3 length: 19 residues. V lost 5 bases and J lost 0; bases outside the gene matches: 6. The CDR3 loop reads CASSHLTSGRASGANVLTF. The CDR3 region has the DNA TGTGCCAGCAGCCACCTGACTAGCGGGAGGGCCTCTGGGGCCAACGTCCTGACTTTC. The full variable domain, its missing parts supplied by reference TRBV7-6 and TRBJ2-6, is GAGVSQSPRYKVTKRGQDVALRCDPISGHVSLYWYRQALGQGPEFLTYFNYEAQQDKSGLPNDRFSAERPEGSISTLTIQRTEQRDSAMYRCASSHLTSGRASGANVLTFGAGSRLTVL.

The chain recombines TRBV7-3 with TRBJ1-1, with 10 bases aligning to TRBD1. Germline CDR1 and CDR2: SGHTA and FQGTGA. This CDR3 is built from 15 residues. With V trimmed by 5 bases and J by 5 bases, 8 bases remained unmatched. Here the CDR3 reads CASSLQGQGRTEAFF. The CDR3 DNA follows: TGTGCCAGCAGCCTCCAGGGACAGGGGAGAACTGAAGCTTTCTTT.

The chain recombines TRBV5-4 with TRBJ1-1; D might be TRBD1 (5 bases). V was trimmed by 2 bases and J by 11 bases, leaving 13 bases between them. Germline-derived CDR1 and CDR2 are SGHNT and YYREEE (reference sequence). CDR3 length: 12 residues. The CDR3 reads CASSFVDGGAFF. The CDR3 DNA sequence: TGTGCCAGCAGCTTCGTGGACGGGGGGGCTTTCTTT.

In its sample, this clone was seen once. The gene calls are TRBV9 and TRBJ2-1; TRBD2 aligns across 8 bases. J gave up 9 bases and V 4 bases, and 12 bases lay outside the gene matches. CDR3 size: 15 residues. CDR1 is SGDLS and CDR2 is YYNGEE in the germline V gene. CDR3 nucleotides: TGTGCCAGCAGCCAGCGGGAGTTGGGATTGGGTGAGCAGTTCTTC. Its translation: CASSQRELGLGEQFF.

V is TRBV5-1 and J is TRBJ2-7; 9 bases align to TRBD1. CDR3 size: 14 residues. Trimming at V came to 5 bases and at J to 3 bases, leaving 6 bases not matched to a gene. CDR1 SGHRS and CDR2 YFSETQ come from the germline V gene. CDR3 amino acids: CASRAGTGNYEQYF. The CDR3 DNA follows: TGCGCCAGCAGGGCCGGGACAGGGAACTACGAGCAGTACTTC.

V and J are TRBV27 and TRBJ2-2; TRBD1 is a possible D gene (5 bases). V shed 6 bases and J shed 3 bases, with 14 bases lying between them. Germline CDR1 reads MNHEY; CDR2 reads SMNVEV (reference sequence). The CDR3 loop spans 15 amino acids. The CDR3 DNA sequence: TGTGCCAGCAGCTATATCACAGGATACACCGGGGAGCTGTTTTTT. Its protein is CASSYITGYTGELFF.

The chain recombines TRBV5-4 with TRBJ2-3; 11 bases line up with TRBD1. The CDR3 contains 14 residues. Germline V gene data show CDR1 as SGHNT and CDR2 as YYREEE (reference sequence). With V trimmed by 2 bases and J by 5 bases, 1 base remained unmatched. Here the CDR3 DNA reads TGTGCCAGCAGCTTCGGGACAGGGGGAGATACGCAGTATTTT. It translates to CASSFGTGGDTQYF.

The chain couples TRBV27 to TRBJ1-5; the D is unclear. CDR3 size: 13 residues. Germline values: CDR1 MNHEY, CDR2 SMNVEV (reference sequence). Trimming pared 2 bases from V and 2 bases from J, leaving 4 bases between. The CDR3 region is CASSLSGNQPQHF. CDR3 in DNA: TGTGCCAGCAGTTTAAGCGGCAATCAGCCCCAGCATTTT.

V is TRBV27 and J is TRBJ1-1, with a weak D call TRBD1 (5 bases). The CDR3 is made up of 14 amino acids. Trimming removed 2 bases at V and 3 bases at J, with 10 bases between. Germline CDR1 is MNHEY and CDR2 is SMNVEV (reference sequence). CDR3 sequence reads: CASSLQGRHTEAFF. The CDR3 region has the DNA TGTGCCAGCAGTTTACAGGGTCGGCACACTGAAGCTTTCTTT.

The rearrangement links TRBV6-5 to TRBJ1-6; possible D gene TRBD1, 5 bases. Trimming stripped 4 bases from V and 10 bases from J, with 17 bases between. Germline lookup yields CDR1 MNHEY and CDR2 SVGAGI. The CDR3 is 15 residues long. The CDR3 DNA follows: TGTGCCAGCAGTTTCGGACAAGCAATCACATCACCCCTCCACTTT. It codes for CASSFGQAITSPLHF.

The chain carries TRBV4-3 and TRBJ2-7; D not certain. CDR3 length: 13 amino acids. Per germline, CDR1 LGHNA and CDR2 YSLEER. Trimming stripped 1 base from V and 2 bases from J, with 6 bases between. CDR3 loop: CASSQGGPYEQYF. In DNA form, the CDR3 reads TGCGCCAGCAGCCAAGGCGGTCCCTACGAGCAGTACTTC.

The chain combines TRBV13 with TRBJ1-2; D is possibly TRBD1 (6 bases). V shed 1 base and J shed 4 bases, with 22 bases lying between them. The germline gives CDR1 PRHDT, CDR2 FYEKMQ (reference sequence). CDR3 length: 18 residues. CDR3 in amino acids: CASSLAQLSGATFYGYTF. CDR3 coding DNA: TGTGCCAGCAGCTTAGCACAGTTGTCAGGGGCCACCTTCTATGGCTACACCTTC.

This chain links TRBV7-9 with TRBJ2-7, with 7 bases matching TRBD1. This CDR3 is built from 16 residues. V trimming: 5 bases; J trimming: 2 bases; junction bases outside the gene matches: 12. The germline V gene encodes CDR1 SEHNR and CDR2 FQNEAQ (reference sequence). CDR3 sequence (DNA): TGTGCCAGCAGCGAAACCTCCGGGACAGCAGCCTACGAGCAGTACTTC. Protein: CASSETSGTAAYEQYF.

In regard to this clone: Different DNA sequences within this sample yield the same CDR3. The V and J genes are TRBV4-2 and TRBJ1-5; a possible D gene is TRBD1 (5 bases). Trimming cost V 1 base and J 7 bases, with 8 bases left between them. This CDR3 comprises 13 residues. Germline CDR1 reads LGHNA; CDR2 reads YNFKEQ. CDR3 residues: CASSQGGGQPQHF. CDR3 coding DNA: TGTGCCAGCAGCCAAGGGGGCGGACAGCCCCAGCATTTT.

V is TRBV7-9 and J is TRBJ2-7; TRBD2 might be the D (5 bases). Germline loops: CDR1 SEHNR, CDR2 FQNEAQ (reference sequence). V was trimmed by 4 bases and J by 6 bases, leaving 10 bases between them. CDR3 length: 12 residues. The chain's CDR3 is CASSSTRGEQYF. As DNA, the CDR3 is TGTGCCAGCAGCTCCACCCGGGGCGAGCAGTACTTC.

The chain links TRBV7-9 to TRBJ1-2; 8 nucleotides match TRBD1. Germline V gives CDR1 SEHNR, CDR2 FQNEAQ (reference sequence). With V trimmed by 5 bases and J by 2 bases, 10 bases remained unmatched. The CDR3 loop spans 16 amino acids. CDR3 protein: CASSTMTGVRNYGYTF. CDR3 DNA: TGTGCCAGCAGCACCATGACAGGGGTGAGAAACTATGGCTACACCTTC. Combining the CDR3 with reference TRBV7-9 and TRBJ1-2 gives the whole variable domain DTGVSQNPRHKITKRGQNVTFRCDPISEHNRLYWYRQTLGQGPEFLTYFQNEAQLEKSRLLSDRFSAERPKGSFSTLEIQRTEQGDSAMYLCASSTMTGVRNYGYTFGSGTRLTVV.

J is TRBJ2-1 and V is TRBV10-3, with a tentative D call TRBD1 (5 bases). This CDR3 spans 12 amino acids. Trimming stripped 6 bases from V and 5 bases from J, with 8 bases between. Germline V gene lookup returns CDR1 ENHRY and CDR2 SYGVKD. CDR3 bases: TGTGCCATCAGCCTACAGGACAATGAGCAGTTCTTC. Translation: CAISLQDNEQFF.

The rearrangement uses TRBV7-9 and TRBJ2-1, with 8 positions matching TRBD2. The ends lost 1 base at V and 6 bases at J; junction bases unmatched: 5. CDR3 size: 15 residues. The germline V gene encodes CDR1 SEHNR and CDR2 FQNEAQ (reference sequence). The CDR3 sequence is CASSLGSGAFNEQFF. CDR3 DNA sequence: TGTGCCAGCAGCTTAGGTAGCGGGGCCTTCAATGAGCAGTTCTTC.